The 28 T cell receptor beta chains given below trace back to one sample, sequenced in a study of OX40 agonist ivuxolimab in advanced cancers. Profiled with immunoSEQ multiplex PCR; TCRdb holds only in-frame clones, not every one. The repertoire has about 50,000 clones, approximately 80% of them found once; the top ten carry under 4%. The material was CD4+ or CD8+ T cells sorted from blood, obtained in a trial of the OX40 agonist ivuxolimab. The receptors originated from an adult with an advanced solid tumor such as melanoma, head and neck, liver or kidney cancer.

The rearrangement links TRBV10-1 to TRBJ2-1, with a possible D match to TRBD1 (5 bases). Trimming shortened V by 0 bases and J by 5 bases, and 23 bases separated the two germline ends. The CDR3 sequence is 19 residues long. The germline V gene encodes CDR1 WNHNN and CDR2 SYGVQD (reference sequence). This CDR3 is CASSESKVLQGTGHNEQFF. The CDR3 DNA follows: TGCGCCAGCAGTGAGTCGAAGGTTTTGCAGGGAACTGGACACAATGAGCAGTTCTTC.

The chain is built from TRBV10-3 and TRBJ1-5, with 7 bases aligning to TRBD1. The CDR3 length is 16 residues. CDR1 is ENHRY and CDR2 is SYGVKD in the germline V gene. V dropped 2 bases and J dropped 0; count of bases not matched to a gene: 4. CDR3 coding DNA: TGTGCCATCAGTGAGGGACAGGTTAATAGCAATCAGCCCCAGCATTTT. Residues: CAISEGQVNSNQPQHF.

This clone showed up just a few times. The rearrangement links TRBV2 to TRBJ2-1; D unresolved. CDR1 SNHLY and CDR2 FYNNEI come from the germline V gene. The CDR3 loop spans 10 amino acids. V was cut by 4 bases and J by 9 bases, with 4 bases left in between. CDR3 sequence reads: CASSAGEQFF. The CDR3 coding sequence is TGTGCCAGCAGTGCAGGTGAGCAGTTCTTC.

V gene TRBV7-2 combines with J gene TRBJ2-1; 7 bases line up with TRBD1. The V and J ends lost 6 bases and 4 bases, in that order; junction bases with no gene match: 21. Germline values: CDR1 SGHTA, CDR2 FQGNSA. This CDR3 comprises 19 residues. This CDR3 is CASRNPLGGRAGGYNEQFF. As DNA, the CDR3 is TGTGCCAGCAGAAACCCCCTGGGTGGTAGGGCAGGGGGATACAATGAGCAGTTCTTC.

This chain connects TRBV10-1 to TRBJ2-7; D call uncertain. From germline, CDR1 is WNHNN and CDR2 SYGVQD (reference sequence). The CDR3 runs to 13 residues. Between the trimmed V and J ends, which lost 9 bases and 0 bases, there was a span of 12 bases. Here the CDR3 DNA reads TGCGCCAGTGCAGAAGGGATCTCCTACGAGCAGTACTTC. Amino acid sequence: CASAEGISYEQYF.

The V gene is TRBV5-1, the J gene TRBJ2-7; no clear D gene. Deletions cut 0 bases from V and 1 base from J, with 11 bases between. Germline CDR1 and CDR2: SGHRS and YFSETQ. The length of the CDR3 is 15 residues. CDR3 loop: CASSLGGSESYEQYF. Here the CDR3 DNA reads TGCGCCAGCAGCTTGGGCGGCAGCGAGTCCTACGAGCAGTACTTC.

This sequence joins TRBV28 and TRBJ1-6; D is unresolved. V was shortened by 3 bases and J by 3 bases, with 9 bases between the two germline ends. In germline, CDR1 is MDHEN, CDR2 SYDVKM. The CDR3 spans 15 residues. CDR3: CASSFPGLYNSPLHF. The CDR3 coding sequence is TGTGCCAGCAGTTTCCCGGGCCTCTATAATTCACCCCTCCACTTT.

The chain combines TRBV6-1 with TRBJ1-2; perhaps TRBD1 as D (5 bases). The V gene's germline CDR1 is MNHNS and CDR2 SASEGT. Trimming took off 0 bases at V and 8 bases at J, with 22 bases between the two ends. This CDR3 has 17 amino acids. In DNA form, the CDR3 reads TGTGCCAGCAGTGAAGCGGTTACAGGAGGATGGCTCGGAGGCTACACCTTC. Its translation: CASSEAVTGGWLGGYTF.

A word on this clone: One end of the junction varies from germline; a read error may be responsible. The genes are TRBV5-8 and TRBJ2-1; 7 bases are shared with TRBD2. CDR1 SGHTS and CDR2 YDEGEE come from the germline V gene. CDR3 size: 13 residues. This CDR3 is CASSRRGGATGVF. DNA for the CDR3: TGTGCCAGCAGCCGGAGGGGAGGGGCCACGGGGGTCTTC.

This clone was counted a single time. The chain has TRBV2 and TRBJ1-1; D ambiguous. The CDR3 is 11 residues long. CDR1 and CDR2 from the germline V gene are SNHLY and FYNNEI. V gave up 4 bases and J gave up 8 bases, with 8 bases separating them. The CDR3 sequence is CASSATGEAFF. CDR3 nucleotide sequence: TGTGCCAGCAGTGCGACTGGGGAAGCTTTCTTT.

This clone was seen just once. Here the CDR3 reads CASSSLGTGHVYGYTF. CDR3 DNA sequence: TGTGCCAGCAGCTCCCTCGGGACAGGGCATGTCTATGGCTACACCTTC. The chain carries TRBV7-6 and TRBJ1-2; 9 positions agree with TRBD1. The CDR3 runs to 16 residues. Germline lookup yields CDR1 SGHVS and CDR2 FNYEAQ. V lost 4 bases, J lost 4 bases, and 10 bases stayed unmatched. Complete variable domain (other parts from reference TRBV7-6 and TRBJ1-2): GAGVSQSPRYKVTKRGQDVALRCDPISGHVSLYWYRQALGQGPEFLTYFNYEAQQDKSGLPNDRFSAERPEGSISTLTIQRTEQRDSAMYRCASSSLGTGHVYGYTFGSGTRLTVV.

This chain uses TRBV5-4 with TRBJ1-2; D may be TRBD1 (6 bases). Germline lookup yields CDR1 SGHNT and CDR2 YYREEE (reference sequence). Deletions cut 0 bases from V and 7 bases from J, with 13 bases between. CDR3 length equals 14 residues. The CDR3 region has the DNA TGTGCCAGCAGCTTGGGGGGGCGCTTGCCTGGCTACACCTTC. It translates to CASSLGGRLPGYTF.

This chain connects TRBV29-1 to TRBJ2-7; TRBD1 matches 8 bases. The CDR3 totals 13 residues. Germline trimming cut 7 bases from V and 5 bases from J; bases unmatched to any gene: 10. CDR1 and CDR2 (germline): SQVTM, ANQGSEA. The CDR3: CSATDREGDEQYF. The DNA of the CDR3 is TGCAGCGCCACGGACAGGGAAGGGGACGAGCAGTACTTC.

This clone appeared a single time. The genes are TRBV9 and TRBJ2-1, with 8 bases aligning to TRBD2. Germline CDR1 is SGDLS and CDR2 is YYNGEE. V trimming: 0 bases; J trimming: 8 bases; junction bases outside the gene matches: 7. The CDR3 spans 15 residues. CDR3: CASSVASGSIDEQFF. DNA for the CDR3: TGTGCCAGCAGCGTAGCAAGCGGGAGTATAGATGAGCAGTTCTTC.

This clone was counted a few times. The rearrangement links TRBV7-9 to TRBJ1-4; no clear D. Trimming removed 4 bases from V and 6 bases from J, with 6 bases in between. Germline V gives CDR1 SEHNR, CDR2 FQNEAQ (reference sequence). This CDR3 is built from 12 residues. The CDR3 DNA sequence: TGTGCCAGCAGCTCTGGACATGAAAAACTGTTTTTT. It yields the protein CASSSGHEKLFF.

On this clone itself: One end of the junction fails to match germline, which may point to a read error. The V and J genes are TRBV11-2 and TRBJ2-1; 9 bases are shared with TRBD1. Germline CDR1 SGHAT, CDR2 FQNNGV. The CDR3 sequence is 15 residues long. The CDR3 DNA sequence: TGTGCCAGCAGTTCAGACAGGGGGAGGTACAATGGGCAGTTCTTC. Its protein is CASSSDRGRYNGQFF.

This clone has only a few counts. The sample has other DNA sequences that encode this CDR3 too. The chain has TRBV5-4 and TRBJ1-5; a weak D match, TRBD1 (5 bases). This CDR3 is 14 amino acids long. Germline V gene lookup returns CDR1 SGHNT and CDR2 YYREEE (reference sequence). Deletions cut 2 bases from V and 1 base from J, with 7 bases between. Here the CDR3 DNA reads TGTGCCAGCAGCTTTGGGGGAAGCAATCAGCCCCAGCATTTT. The encoded protein is CASSFGGSNQPQHF.

This sequence joins TRBV4-2 and TRBJ2-7; tentatively, D is TRBD2 (6 bases). Germline assignment: CDR1 LGHNA and CDR2 YNFKEQ. The CDR3 length is 14 residues. V lost 1 base to trimming and J lost 6 bases, with 13 bases between them. Written as DNA, the CDR3 is TGTGCCAGCAGCCAAGGACCCACCGGGGGCGAGCAGTACTTC. It translates to CASSQGPTGGEQYF.

V gene TRBV28 combines with J gene TRBJ1-3, with D unresolved. CDR3 length: 12 amino acids. Trimming stripped 3 bases from V and 8 bases from J, with 8 bases between. The germline V gene encodes CDR1 MDHEN and CDR2 SYDVKM. The CDR3 spells CASSLGTHTIYF. The CDR3 DNA follows: TGTGCCAGCAGTTTGGGAACCCACACCATATATTTT.

The chain carries TRBV9 and TRBJ2-3, with TRBD1 identical over 7 bases. Germline V gene sequence: CDR1 SGDLS, CDR2 YYNGEE. V lost 0 bases to trimming and J lost 2 bases; unmatched junction nucleotides: 9. This CDR3 contains 17 residues. CDR3 in DNA: TGTGCCAGCAGCGTAGTTGGGGACAGAGATCCCACAGATACGCAGTATTTT. This translates into CASSVVGDRDPTDTQYF.

Remarks on this clone: Other DNA variants within this sample encode the same CDR3. The J gene is TRBJ2-5, the V gene TRBV6-6; D not resolved. This CDR3 is 11 amino acids long. Germline V lookup: CDR1 MNHNY, CDR2 SVGAGI (reference sequence). With 8 bases removed from V and 5 bases from J, the gap between germline ends came to 9 bases. In DNA form, the CDR3 reads TGTGCCAGCCTCAAAGGGGAGACCCAGTACTTC. It translates to CASLKGETQYF.

V usage is TRBV6-1 and J usage is TRBJ1-1, with TRBD1 as a possible D gene (6 bases). V lost 3 bases and J 4 bases, leaving 15 bases between the germline ends. CDR3 size: 15 residues. Germline V lookup: CDR1 MNHNS, CDR2 SASEGT. The CDR3 is CASSDDRSWSTEAFF. As DNA, the CDR3 is TGTGCCAGCAGTGACGACAGGTCTTGGAGCACTGAAGCTTTCTTT.

The chain employs TRBV16 and TRBJ1-2; D is unclear. Germline V gene lookup returns CDR1 KGHSY and CDR2 FQNENV. V shed 4 bases and J shed 5 bases, with 14 bases lying between them. The CDR3 contains 14 residues. The CDR3 spells CASSPSGLVYGYTF. CDR3 nucleotide sequence: TGTGCCAGCAGCCCTTCGGGCCTGGTTTATGGCTACACCTTC.

This chain uses TRBV18 with TRBJ2-5; D perhaps matches TRBD2 (6 bases). Germline values: CDR1 KGHSH, CDR2 LQKENI. The CDR3 extends over 14 amino acids. V lost 2 bases and J 1 base, leaving 8 bases between the germline ends. The CDR3 is CASSPAGRQETQYF. The CDR3 coding sequence is TGTGCCAGCTCACCAGCGGGACGCCAAGAGACCCAGTACTTC. Together with reference TRBV18 and TRBJ2-5, the CDR3 gives the full variable domain: NAGVMQNPRHLVRRRGQEARLRCSPMKGHSHVYWYRQLPEEGLKFMVYLQKENIIDESGMPKERFSAEFPKEGPSILRIQQVVRGDSAAYFCASSPAGRQETQYFGPGTRLLVL.

The chain links TRBV6-9 to TRBJ2-7, with TRBD2 identical over 8 bases. The CDR3 totals 15 residues. From germline, CDR1 is MNHGY and CDR2 SVAAGI. Trimming cost V 6 bases and J 6 bases; bases outside gene matches: 13. CDR3: CASSSRGSGMSEQYF. In DNA, the CDR3 is TGTGCCAGCAGCTCCCGGGGTAGCGGGATGAGCGAGCAGTACTTC.

The V call is TRBV11-3, the J call TRBJ2-1; D might be TRBD2 (6 bases). Germline lookup yields CDR1 SGHNT and CDR2 YENEEA. This CDR3 has 18 residues. V was cut by 4 bases and J by 0 bases, with 19 bases left in between. The DNA for the CDR3 is TGTGCCAGCAGCTGGGCGCCACAGCGGGTGAGCTCCTACAATGAGCAGTTCTTC. It specifies CASSWAPQRVSSYNEQFF.

The J gene is TRBJ1-1, the V gene TRBV29-1; the D is unclear. The V end was cut by 4 bases, the J end by 1 base, with 7 bases between. CDR3 length: 12 amino acids. CDR1 SQVTM and CDR2 ANQGSEA come from the germline V gene. The DNA for the CDR3 is TGCAGCGTTGGGCGGGGGAACACTGAAGCTTTCTTT. Translation: CSVGRGNTEAFF.

V is TRBV6-6 and J is TRBJ1-1; TRBD1 is a possible D gene (5 bases). Germline V lookup: CDR1 MNHNY, CDR2 SVGAGI (reference sequence). This CDR3 has 13 amino acids. V dropped 7 bases and J dropped 3 bases, with 12 bases sitting between them. The CDR3 reads CASTKEGYTEAFF. The CDR3 nucleotides read TGTGCCAGCACCAAGGAGGGGTACACTGAAGCTTTCTTT.